This TCR beta chain stems from a study of shared clonotypes between healthy human individuals (TCRdb year 2020). With regard to the full study: The cohort comprised a couple of women and a few men aged 18 to 49 years. Per donor, three plates each were used for CD4 naive and CD4 memory, two for CD8 naive, and one for CD8 memory. To estimate repertoire size and how much clonotype sharing occurs between individuals, the study deeply sequenced the blood TCR repertoires of about five healthy adults. Libraries were prepared and TCR repertoires were sequenced by different laboratories using diverse techniques, in order to increase sequencing depth and limit assay-specific biases. Per donor, leukapheresis produced somewhere between about 0.9 and 10 billion PBMCs. The paper's findings and limits, for the study overall: Sampling was limited to blood, and TCR repertoires in tissue likely differ from TCR repertoires in blood. Incomplete sequencing was indicated by rarefaction of sorted-subset datasets, despite the large sequencing depth. The small number of donors limited the genetic and exposure-history diversity represented. Around 5% of naive CD4, roughly 3.6% of naive CD8, 2.3% of memory CD4, and 0.35% to 0.5% of memory CD8 clonotypes were shared across several donors. Naive subsets generally had larger estimated clonotype richness than memory subsets did. Compared with non-shared clonotypes, the clonotypes found in all four sorted-subset donors had higher generation probabilities. Pairwise subsampling led to the expectation that sequencing depth would affect the degree of clonotype sharing among donors.

The CDR3 has 16 amino acids, counting the end cysteine and phenylalanine. Only CDR3 DNA is held: 48 bases, read in frame from base 1. The germline V gene gives CDR1 as SGHDT and CDR2 as YYEEEE. For this chain, trimming is 4 bases at the V end and 4 bases at the J end, and the number of junction bases without a gene match is 7. TCR CDR3 regions were amplified from genomic DNA by multiplex PCR using the deep immunoSEQ assay. Genomic DNA extracted from each cell subset was distributed evenly over all wells of several immunoSEQ 96-well plates, and each plate served as one replicate. For sorted subsets, about 210 ng of genomic DNA, equivalent to around 31,000 T cell genomes, went into each replicate PCR. Purified libraries were measured with a Qubit 3.0 fluorometer, size-checked on a Bioanalyzer 2100, and measured again with the KAPA Library Quantification kit. Every immunoSEQ 96-well plate was sequenced on a dedicated single-read 150-cycle Illumina NextSeq 550 flow cell. In the original analysis: Because the immunoSEQ output held only junctional sequences and lacked quality scores, the filtering could not match the filtering applied to full-length reads. To assign V/J genes and CDR3, sequences were annotated against IMGT germline references using PyIR, a Python wrapper for IgBLAST v1.9. Reads were removed for weak V/J assignments (E-value above 1e-6), missing CDR3, stop codons, out-of-frame junctions, or ambiguous translated residues. V3J clonotypes were defined as sequences sharing an identical inferred V gene, J gene, and CDR3 amino acid sequence. To compute the percentage overlap between repertoires, the number of shared unique clonotypes was divided by the size of the smaller repertoire. Richness of each repertoire was evaluated using RTK rarefaction, the Chao1 estimator, and Recon v2.1 estimates of unobserved clonotypes. For all TCRbeta clonotypes obtained by the gDNA method from a handful of donors, generation probabilities were computed with OLGA. TCRdb stores this immuneACCESS table with in-frame sequences only. Part of the clones is absent; in the studies checked, under half of the shortfall reflects unresolved V genes, and no reason is known for the rest. That table is the source of V, J and clone size, and D and trimming were worked out from the DNA. The sample table records more than 1,200,000 clones; approximately 98.5% of these occur just once. 0.3% to 0.45% of the sample goes to the ten largest clones.

In this sample, this clone turned up once. There is no known antigen for this receptor. No much larger clone exists at a distance of one base, and base qualities are not known. The donors were healthy, HIV-negative adults with no recently reported acute infections or vaccinations. Every donor was a Caucasian adult residing in Nashville, Tennessee, USA. Magnetic negative selection was used to enrich CD4+ T cells, after which naive cells were positively selected on CD45RA and the negative fraction became the memory subset. Blood was collected by leukapheresis, and PBMCs were isolated by Ficoll-Histopaque density gradient centrifugation and then cryopreserved in liquid nitrogen vapor phase. Analytical flow cytometry was used to check the purity and quantity of each magnetically sorted T cell population. Genomic DNA was isolated from each sorted fraction and quantified by UV absorbance on a Nanodrop 2000c.

The rearranged chain carries TRBV5-6 and TRBJ2-3, and TRBD2 matches 12 of the central bases. This sequence was found in a man aged 30 to 45 in good health. Sequencing was done on a sample of naive CD4+ T cells sorted from blood. Read against the paper, the sample's cell subset or site label means: CD45RA+ positively selected. The CDR3 protein sequence reads: CASSPSSGRASDTQYF. The DNA sequence follows: TGTGCCAGCAGCCCCTCTAGCGGGAGGGCCTCAGATACGCAGTATTTT.